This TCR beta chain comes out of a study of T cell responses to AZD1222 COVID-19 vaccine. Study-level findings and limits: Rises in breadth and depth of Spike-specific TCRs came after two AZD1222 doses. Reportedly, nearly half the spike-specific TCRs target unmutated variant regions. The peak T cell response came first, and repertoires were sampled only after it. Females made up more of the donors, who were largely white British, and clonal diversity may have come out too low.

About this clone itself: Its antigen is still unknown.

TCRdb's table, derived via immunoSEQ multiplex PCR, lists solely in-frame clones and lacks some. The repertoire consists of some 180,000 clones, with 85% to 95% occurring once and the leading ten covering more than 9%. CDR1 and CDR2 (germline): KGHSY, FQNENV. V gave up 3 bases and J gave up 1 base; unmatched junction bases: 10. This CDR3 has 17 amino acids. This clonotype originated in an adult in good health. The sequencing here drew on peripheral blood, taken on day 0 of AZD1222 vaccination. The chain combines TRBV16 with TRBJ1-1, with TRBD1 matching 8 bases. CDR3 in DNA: TGTGCCAGCAGCCATCTCCCGGCCGGGACAGGGAACACTGAAGCTTTCTTT. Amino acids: CASSHLPAGTGNTEAFF.